This T cell receptor beta chain stems from a study of T cells in localized non-small cell lung cancer. Study-wide points: Without multi-region sequencing, intratumor heterogeneity could not be excluded. Overall survival was longer when the density of T cells in the blood was higher. Within adjacent lung there appeared a median approximately 57 of the top 100 tumor clones. Highest T cell clonality was seen in uninvolved adjacent lung, surpassing that measured in tumor.

As concerns this clone: Its antigen is unidentified.

This CDR3 comprises 14 residues. V was pared by 1 base and J by 9 bases, with 6 bases of the junction left unmatched. Germline loops: CDR1 MNHNS, CDR2 SASEGT. Data came from immunoSEQ multiplex PCR; TCRdb stores just in-frame clones and leaves some out. The sample records 55,000 to 75,000 clones, 90% to 95% being singletons. The source of this sequence is a man aged 40-75 years with stage I lung adenocarcinoma. The chain recombines TRBV6-1 with TRBJ2-3; 8 nucleotides agree with TRBD1. The specimen comprised peripheral blood, sampled before any cancer treatment. CDR3 region: CASSEVDGQGTQYF. CDR3 DNA sequence: TGTGCCAGCAGTGAAGTGGACGGACAGGGCACGCAGTATTTT.